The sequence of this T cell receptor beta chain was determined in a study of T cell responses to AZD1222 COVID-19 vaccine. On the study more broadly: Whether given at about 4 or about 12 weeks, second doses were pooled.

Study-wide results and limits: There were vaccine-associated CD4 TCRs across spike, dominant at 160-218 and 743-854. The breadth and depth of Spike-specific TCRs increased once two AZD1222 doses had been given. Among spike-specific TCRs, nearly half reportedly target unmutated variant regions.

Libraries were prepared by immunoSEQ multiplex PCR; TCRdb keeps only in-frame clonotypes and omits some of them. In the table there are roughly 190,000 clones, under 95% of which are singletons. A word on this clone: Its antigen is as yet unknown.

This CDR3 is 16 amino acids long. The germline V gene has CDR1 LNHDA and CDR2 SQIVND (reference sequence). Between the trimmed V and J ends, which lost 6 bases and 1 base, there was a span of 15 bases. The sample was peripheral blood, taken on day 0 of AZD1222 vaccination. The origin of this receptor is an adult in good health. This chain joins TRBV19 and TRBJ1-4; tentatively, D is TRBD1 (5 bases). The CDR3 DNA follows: TGTGCCAGTAGGGAGAGGGGAGGGGTAACTAATGAAAAACTGTTTTTT. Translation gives CASRERGGVTNEKLFF.